The subject of this entry is one TCR beta chain. The antigen is undetermined. This CDR3 is built from 15 residues. Germline values: CDR1 KGHSH, CDR2 LQKENI. Between the trimmed V and J ends, which lost 3 bases and 4 bases, there was a span of 15 bases. PCR employed 60 Vbeta and 13 Jbeta primers. The table came from immunoSEQ multiplex PCR; TCRdb's copy has only in-frame clones and leaves some out. The sample holds 150,000 to 200,000 clones, 78% seen once. The sample comes from a study of cytomegalovirus exposure and HLA in healthy donors. Whole-study results and caveats: Sequencing artifact likely explains a cluster of highly shared sequence variants.

The chain carries TRBV18 and TRBJ1-1; D possibly corresponds to TRBD1 (5 bases). This TCR was sampled from a male donor in good health and CMV-seronegative. The sequencing input was PBMCs. CDR3 residues: CASSPPTGGGTEAFF. The CDR3 region has the DNA TGTGCCAGCTCACCCCCGACGGGGGGAGGCACTGAAGCTTTCTTT.